This T cell receptor beta chain was profiled in a study of T cell changes during pregnancy in multiple sclerosis. The repertoire was sequenced with immunoSEQ multiplex PCR; TCRdb's copy has only in-frame clones and lacks some. The sample contains tens of thousands of clones, approximately 90% of which appear only once. In germline, CDR1 is SNHLY, CDR2 FYNNEI. Trimming took off 4 bases at V and 8 bases at J, with 12 bases between the two ends. There are 14 residues in the CDR3. Specimen: CD4+ T cells from peripheral blood mononuclear cells, collected before pregnancy. The sequence was obtained from a female donor with multiple sclerosis, enrolled in a pregnancy study. The chain has TRBV2 and TRBJ1-6; possible D gene TRBD1, 5 bases. CDR3 amino acids: CASSVAGRDSPLHF. CDR3 DNA sequence: TGTGCCAGCAGTGTGGCAGGGAGGGATTCACCCCTCCACTTT.